These 2 T cell receptor beta chains came from one sample sequenced in a study of blood T cell repertoires in COVID-19. TCRdb's table, derived via immunoSEQ multiplex PCR, lists solely in-frame clones and lacks some. The data contain around 190,000 clones, around nine tenths of them singletons. The sequenced sample consisted of peripheral blood. The receptors were gathered from a middle-aged man with COVID-19, enrolled during active disease.

This clone was seen a handful of times. The chain carries TRBV9 and TRBJ2-2; 8 nucleotides line up with TRBD2. This CDR3 spans 14 amino acids. From germline, CDR1 is SGDLS and CDR2 YYNGEE. V dropped 4 bases and J dropped 14; count of bases not matched to a gene: 13. CDR3 region: CASSTNPSSGGLFF. CDR3 nucleotide sequence: TGTGCCAGCAGCACCAACCCGAGCAGCGGGGGTCTGTTTTTT.

V is TRBV12-3 or TRBV12-4 and J is TRBJ1-2, with D possibly matching TRBD1 (6 bases). The V end was cut by 6 bases, the J end by 8 bases, with 16 bases between. The CDR3 covers 13 residues. CDR3 amino acids: CASSPQGIGGYTF. The CDR3 nucleotides are TGTGCCAGCAGCCCCCAGGGGATCGGGGGCTACACCTTC.